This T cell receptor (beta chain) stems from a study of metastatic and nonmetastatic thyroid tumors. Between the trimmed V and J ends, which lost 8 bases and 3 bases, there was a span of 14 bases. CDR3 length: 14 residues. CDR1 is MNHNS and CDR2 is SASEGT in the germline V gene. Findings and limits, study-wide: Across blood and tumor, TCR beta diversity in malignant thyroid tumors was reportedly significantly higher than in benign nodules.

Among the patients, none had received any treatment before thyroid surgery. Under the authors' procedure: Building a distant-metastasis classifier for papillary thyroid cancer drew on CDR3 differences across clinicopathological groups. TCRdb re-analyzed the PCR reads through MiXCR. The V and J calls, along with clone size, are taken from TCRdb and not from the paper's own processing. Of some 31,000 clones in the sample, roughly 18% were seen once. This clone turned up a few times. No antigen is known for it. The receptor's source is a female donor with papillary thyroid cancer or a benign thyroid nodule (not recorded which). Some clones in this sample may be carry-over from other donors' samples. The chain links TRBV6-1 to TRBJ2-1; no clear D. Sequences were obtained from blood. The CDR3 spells CASAGPTLYNEQFF. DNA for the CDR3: TGTGCCAGCGCCGGGCCAACGCTCTACAATGAGCAGTTCTTC.